Here is one T cell receptor (beta chain) with its context. Its matching antigen is unknown. This entry belongs to a study of monozygotic twins with cystic fibrosis. Produced via immunoSEQ multiplex PCR; TCRdb's table is partial and in-frame only. The sample comprises 14,000 to 15,000 clones, around 83% of which are singletons, and more than 1% rests with the top ten. General observations from the study: Unrelated CF individuals shared fewer identical clonotypes than monozygotic CF twins. In this small cohort, shared CDR3 numbers showed no association with age, concordance or disease severity. Clonality was generally low (median approximately 0.0095), higher in the most severe patients.

Sequencing was done on a sample of blood. This receptor was obtained from a boy younger than 18 with cystic fibrosis.

CDR3 nucleotide sequence: TGTGCCAGCAGCAGTACCGGGACAGTAGAAAAACTGTTTTTT. As protein: CASSSTGTVEKLFF. The rearrangement uses TRBV6-6 and TRBJ1-4; TRBD1 matches 7 bases. With V trimmed by 6 bases and J by 8 bases, 9 bases remained unmatched. The germline gives CDR1 MNHNY, CDR2 SVGAGI (reference sequence). This CDR3 has 14 residues.